This T cell receptor (beta chain) was sequenced for a study of blood T cell repertoires in COVID-19 (dated by TCRdb to between 2020 and 2021). Regarding the study in general: Samples covering the acute and convalescent phases of COVID-19 were provided by collaborators in the United States, Italy and Spain. The prospective study material was composed of cDNA or gDNA derived from T cells, B-cell-depleted T cells, or PBMCs. The dataset comprised deeply sampled blood TCRbeta repertoires from subjects exposed to, actively infected with, or recovered from COVID-19. The repertoires were released in a freely available public database intended as a resource for research on the immune response to SARS-CoV-2. Samples came from the ongoing ImmuneRACE study (first 160 participants) plus 1,254 subjects from 6 global collaborators. A de-identified subject ID, COVID-19 status, age in years and sex were almost always included in the sample metadata. Where available, HLA class I and class II types were taken from metadata supplied by the sample provider and were not determined by assay-based typing. Broad study findings and their caveats: The amount of clinical and demographic metadata varied by source and participant and was provided uncurated.

In the prospective study, participants were roughly 18 to 100 years old, resided in about two dozen geographic areas of the United States, and were enrolled through a virtual design. In the prospective study, cohorts were assigned on the basis of participant-reported clinical history obtained from a screening survey and a study questionnaire. For ImmuneRACE Cohort 3, a participant was defined as recovered based on two consecutive negative NP/OP PCR tests, clearance by a healthcare professional, or resolution of symptoms. Each participant in the prospective study had whole blood, serum and a nasopharyngeal or oropharyngeal swab collected by mobile phlebotomists. Participants in the prospective study had the option to provide additional blood draws and questionnaires over a roughly two-month period. Before DNA extraction, prospective study blood samples were shipped either frozen or at room temperature.

Trimmed from V: 2 bases; trimmed from J: 0 bases; junction bases lacking a gene match: 3. From the cysteine up to the phenylalanine, the CDR3 has a length of 16 residues. Solely the CDR3 DNA is kept, with 48 bases framed from the first base. Taken from the germline V gene, the CDR1 and CDR2 loops are MNHEY and SVGAGI. TCRbeta CDR3 regions were amplified from genomic DNA using the immunoSEQ Assay, a bias-controlled multiplex PCR. The paper's processing steps were these. The number of nucleated cells in each sample was estimated by amplification of reference gene primers within the assay. Sequence reads were collapsed and filtered to measure the absolute abundance of every unique TCRbeta CDR3 rearrangement. For each sample, productive Simpson clonality was calculated as the square root of Simpson's diversity index over productive rearrangements. Here the immuneACCESS table is served through TCRdb, limited to in-frame sequences with V and J called. Missing clones are a known gap in these copies; in checked studies unresolved V genes cover under half, and the rest lacks a known reason. That table gives V, J and clone size, and the DNA gave D and trimming. The sample has almost 250,000 clones on record, about 87% of them singletons. Clones ranked in the top ten supply about 1.6% of the sample.

Note on this clone: Its antigen has not been determined. Nothing much larger sits one base from this clone, and base qualities are not available.

The TCR originated in a woman aged 45-59 years who had recovered from COVID-19. The chain employs TRBV6-5 and TRBJ2-1; 8 central nucleotides agree with TRBD2. The sequencing input was PBMCs or T cells enriched from blood (not recorded which). The CDR3 is CASSYGAGGSYNEQFF. The nucleotides read TGTGCCAGCAGTTACGGGGCGGGAGGCTCCTACAATGAGCAGTTCTTC.